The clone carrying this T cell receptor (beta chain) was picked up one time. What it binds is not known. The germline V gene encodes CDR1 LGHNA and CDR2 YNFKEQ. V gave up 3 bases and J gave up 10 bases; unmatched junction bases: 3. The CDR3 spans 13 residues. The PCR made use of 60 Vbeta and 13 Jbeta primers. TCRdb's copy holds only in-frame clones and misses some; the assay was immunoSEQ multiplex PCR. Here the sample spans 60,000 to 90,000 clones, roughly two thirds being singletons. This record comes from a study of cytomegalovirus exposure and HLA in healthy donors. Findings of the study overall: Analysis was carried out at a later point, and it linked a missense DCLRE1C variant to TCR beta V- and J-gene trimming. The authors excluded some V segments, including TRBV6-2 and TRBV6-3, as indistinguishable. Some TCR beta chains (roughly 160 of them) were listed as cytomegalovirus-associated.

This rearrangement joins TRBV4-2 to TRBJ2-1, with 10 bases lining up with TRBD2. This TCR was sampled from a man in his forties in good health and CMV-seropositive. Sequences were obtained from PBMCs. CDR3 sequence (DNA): TGTGCCAGCAGCCAGTCGACTAGCGGGGAGCAGTTCTTC. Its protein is CASSQSTSGEQFF.